This section outlines one TCR beta chain sequence together with its context. Antigen specificity is unknown. This entry is derived from a study of cytomegalovirus exposure and HLA in healthy donors. The wider study: An earlier analysis identified fewer than 130 million unique TCR beta sequences in about 179 million T cells. Findings of the study overall: Further analysis was carried out later, and it showed several of the most significant clusters appearing linked to common viral pathogens. TCR beta sequences reportedly predicted the HLA-A and HLA-B alleles of most subjects accurately.

Germline loops: CDR1 LGHNA, CDR2 YNFKEQ. CDR3 length equals 18 residues. V gave up 4 bases and J gave up 4 bases; unmatched junction bases: 18. Primers for the PCR totalled 60 Vbeta and 13 Jbeta. Libraries were prepared by immunoSEQ multiplex PCR; TCRdb keeps only in-frame clonotypes and omits some of them. With about 200,000 clones in the sample, the ten largest clones hold about 1%. Source material: PBMCs. J is TRBJ2-7 and V is TRBV4-2, with TRBD2 matching 8 bases. This sequence was found in a girl aged 2 to 9 in good health and CMV-seropositive. CDR3 sequence (DNA): TGTGCCAGCAGCCTCCAGAGGATCGAGCGGGAGAGGCTATACGAGCAGTACTTC. This gives the protein CASSLQRIERERLYEQYF.